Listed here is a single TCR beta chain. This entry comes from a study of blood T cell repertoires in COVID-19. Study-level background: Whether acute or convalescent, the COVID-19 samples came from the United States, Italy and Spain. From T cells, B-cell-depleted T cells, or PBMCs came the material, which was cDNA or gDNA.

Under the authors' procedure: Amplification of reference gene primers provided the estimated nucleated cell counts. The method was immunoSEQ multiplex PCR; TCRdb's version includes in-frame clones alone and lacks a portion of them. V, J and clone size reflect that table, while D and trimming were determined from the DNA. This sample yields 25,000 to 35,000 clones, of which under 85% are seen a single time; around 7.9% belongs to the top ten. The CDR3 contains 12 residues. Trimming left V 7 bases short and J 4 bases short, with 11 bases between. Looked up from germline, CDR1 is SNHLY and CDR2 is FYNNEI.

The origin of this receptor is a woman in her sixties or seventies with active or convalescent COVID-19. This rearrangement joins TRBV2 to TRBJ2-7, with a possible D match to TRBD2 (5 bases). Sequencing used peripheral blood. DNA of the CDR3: TGTGCCAGCACCATGGAGGTATACGAGCAGTACTTC. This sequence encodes CASTMEVYEQYF.